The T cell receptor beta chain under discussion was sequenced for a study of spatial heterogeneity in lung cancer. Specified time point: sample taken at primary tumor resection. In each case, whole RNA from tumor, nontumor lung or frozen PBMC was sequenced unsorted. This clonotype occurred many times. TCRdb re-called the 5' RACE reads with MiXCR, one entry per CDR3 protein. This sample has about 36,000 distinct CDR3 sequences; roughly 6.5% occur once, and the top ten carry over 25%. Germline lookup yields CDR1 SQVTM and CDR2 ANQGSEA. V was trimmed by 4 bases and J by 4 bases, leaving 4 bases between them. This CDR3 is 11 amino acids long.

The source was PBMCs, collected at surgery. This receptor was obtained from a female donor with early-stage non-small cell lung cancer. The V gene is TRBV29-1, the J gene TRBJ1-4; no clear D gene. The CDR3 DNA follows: TGCAGCGTTGCCAGTAATGAAAAACTGTTTTTT. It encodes CSVASNEKLFF.